Given below is one TCR beta chain in context. What it binds is unknown. It was one heparinised blood draw, averaging approximately 100 mL, that each donor gave. Every isolated RNA sample was fully reverse transcribed, so sequencing captured expressed TCRB transcripts. Some clones are missing from TCRdb's copy, which holds only in-frame ones; the method was immunoSEQ multiplex PCR. The data show about 710,000 clones, more than 12% seen once. The sample comes from a study of beta chain features in type 1 diabetes. Notes on the study in general: Patients with type 1 diabetes showed fewer VDJ junction insertions and more deletions. Across all four CD4+ subsets, people with type 1 diabetes showed modestly shorter TCRB CDR3s.

The sample was naive CD4+ T cells from blood. The TCR comes from a man younger than 35 with type 1 diabetes.

The CDR3 spells CASSVWETTYNEQFF. The CDR3 region has the DNA TGTGCCAGCAGCGTTTGGGAGACCACCTACAATGAGCAGTTCTTC. This sequence joins TRBV9 and TRBJ2-1; weak D call: TRBD2 (5 bases). This CDR3 comprises 15 residues. Germline assignment: CDR1 SGDLS and CDR2 YYNGEE. V was pared by 2 bases and J by 2 bases, with 11 bases between.